This paragraph reports one TCR beta chain. The sample is drawn from a study of blood T cell repertoires in COVID-19. Study context: Samples of COVID-19 (acute and convalescent) were obtained from the United States, Italy and Spain. Sources were T cells, B-cell-depleted T cells, or PBMCs; the material itself was cDNA or gDNA.

Per the original data handling: Nucleated cell counts were estimated from reference gene primer amplification. Sequenced by immunoSEQ multiplex PCR; TCRdb stores in-frame clones only, minus some. That table supplies the V and J calls and clone size; D and trimming were determined from the DNA. Altogether 66,000 or so clones are present, roughly 78% being singletons, with the ten largest covering around 9.7%. This clonotype was sampled from a human donor in a cohort sampled during active COVID-19. Sample: peripheral blood.

CDR3 sequence: CASSSDQTGPRNTEAFF. The CDR3 coding sequence is TGTGCCAGCTCATCCGACCAGACAGGGCCGCGGAATACTGAAGCTTTCTTT. The rearrangement links TRBV18 to TRBJ1-1; 7 bases match TRBD1. The ends lost 5 bases at V and 5 bases at J; junction bases unmatched: 17. The germline V gene has CDR1 KGHSH and CDR2 LQKENI. The CDR3 covers 17 residues.